Shown below are 17 T cell receptor beta chains from a single sample sequenced in a study of cytomegalovirus exposure and HLA in healthy donors. 13 Jbeta primers and 60 Vbeta primers were used for the PCR. Here immunoSEQ multiplex PCR was the method, and the copy in TCRdb shows in-frame clones only, minus some. The sample has 150,000 to 200,000 clones, under 80% seen once. The sample comprised PBMCs. The receptors originated from a woman aged 45-65 years in good health and CMV-seropositive.

The chain couples TRBV29-1 to TRBJ1-1; possible D gene TRBD1, 6 bases. CDR1 and CDR2 (germline): SQVTM, ANQGSEA. The V end was cut by 5 bases, the J end by 1 base, with 8 bases between. CDR3 length: 12 amino acids. The CDR3 DNA reads as TGCAGCGTTTCCAGGGGGAACACTGAAGCTTTCTTT. Protein product: CSVSRGNTEAFF.

On this clone: This sample includes further DNA sequences coding for the same CDR3. The chain recombines TRBV5-1 with TRBJ2-7, with 11 bases aligning to TRBD2. Germline CDR1 is SGHRS and CDR2 is YFSETQ. This CDR3 contains 14 residues. V shed 3 bases and J 4 bases; nucleotides not matched to a gene: 3. Here the CDR3 reads CASSSGTSGYEQYF. The CDR3 nucleotides read TGCGCCAGCAGCTCCGGGACTAGCGGATACGAGCAGTACTTC.

The chain is built from TRBV5-6 and TRBJ2-3, with a tentative D call TRBD2 (5 bases). V lost 6 bases and J lost 2, with 19 bases in between. This CDR3 contains 16 residues. CDR1 SGHDT and CDR2 YYEEEE come from the germline V gene. The CDR3 reads CASNNPGRAVTDTQYF. The DNA of the CDR3 is TGTGCCAGCAACAACCCCGGGCGGGCCGTCACAGATACGCAGTATTTT. The variable domain in full, with the rest retrieved from reference TRBV5-6 and TRBJ2-3, is DAGVTQSPTHLIKTRGQQVTLRCSPKSGHDTVSWYQQALGQGPQFIFQYYEEEERQRGNFPDRFSGHQFPNYSSELNVNALLLGDSALYLCASNNPGRAVTDTQYFGPGTRLTVL.

The chain employs TRBV11-2 and TRBJ2-3; 12 positions match TRBD2. Germline lookup yields CDR1 SGHAT and CDR2 FQNNGV. The J segment lost 6 bases and the V segment lost 1 base, leaving 8 bases of the junction unmatched. The CDR3 is made up of 17 amino acids. CDR3 residues: CASSLVPSGGALDTQYF. The CDR3 nucleotides read TGTGCCAGCAGCTTAGTTCCTAGCGGGGGGGCCCTGGATACGCAGTATTTT.

This chain joins TRBV5-1 and TRBJ2-3; 8 nucleotides agree with TRBD2. Per germline, CDR1 SGHRS and CDR2 YFSETQ. After removal of 2 bases from V and 0 bases from J, the junction contained 11 bases not matched to a gene. The CDR3 runs to 18 residues. DNA for the CDR3: TGCGCCAGCAGCTTCGGGGGTACTAGCGGTACTAGCACAGATACGCAGTATTTT. This encodes CASSFGGTSGTSTDTQYF.

The chain employs TRBV7-6 and TRBJ2-1; possible D gene TRBD2, 5 bases. V was shortened by 2 bases and J by 0 bases, with 11 bases between the two germline ends. This CDR3 has 16 amino acids. Germline loops: CDR1 SGHVS, CDR2 FNYEAQ. CDR3 bases: TGTGCCAGCAGCTTAAGGACTCGGAGCTCCTACAATGAGCAGTTCTTC. It codes for CASSLRTRSSYNEQFF.

V gene TRBV6-6 combines with J gene TRBJ2-7, with TRBD1 matching over 7 bases. Germline trimming cut 6 bases from V and 4 bases from J; bases unmatched to any gene: 9. The CDR3 runs 14 residues. Germline CDR1 MNHNY, CDR2 SVGAGI (reference sequence). The CDR3 is CASRARQGVYEQYF. CDR3 coding DNA: TGTGCCAGCAGGGCAAGACAGGGAGTATACGAGCAGTACTTC.

The CDR3, as DNA: TGTGCCATCAGTCCGGGACAGACTTCTGGGGCCAACGTCCTGACTTTC. Amino acid sequence: CAISPGQTSGANVLTF. This chain uses TRBV10-3 with TRBJ2-6; TRBD1 matches at 7 bases. Trimming cost V 5 bases and J 1 base; bases outside gene matches: 5. The V gene's germline CDR1 is ENHRY and CDR2 SYGVKD. The CDR3 covers 16 residues.

The genes are TRBV6-4 and TRBJ1-1; D gene unclear. The ends were cut back, 7 bases at V and 11 bases at J, with 14 bases in the middle. The length of the CDR3 is 11 residues. The germline V gene has CDR1 MRHNA and CDR2 SNTAGT. The CDR3 DNA reads as TGTGCCAGCAACGAGGAGACGGGGGCTTTCTTT. It encodes CASNEETGAFF.

The chain combines TRBV27 with TRBJ2-3, with D maybe TRBD2 (6 bases). V lost 0 bases and J 5 bases, leaving 15 bases between the germline ends. The germline CDR1 and CDR2 sequences are MNHEY and SMNVEV (reference sequence). This CDR3 is built from 16 residues. The CDR3 bases are TGTGCCAGCAGTTTATCGGGGCGGGGTCGGGGAGATACGCAGTATTTT. Translation gives CASSLSGRGRGDTQYF.

The V call is TRBV29-1, the J call TRBJ2-7, with a weak D call TRBD1 (5 bases). V dropped 0 bases and J dropped 3 bases, with 9 bases sitting between them. This CDR3 region has 13 residues. Germline V gives CDR1 SQVTM, CDR2 ANQGSEA. This chain's CDR3 is CSVEDSQGYEQYF. CDR3 DNA: TGCAGCGTTGAAGACAGCCAGGGCTACGAGCAGTACTTC.

The rearrangement uses TRBV15 and TRBJ1-5, with D possibly TRBD1 on 6 matching bases. V lost 3 bases and J 1 base, leaving 10 bases between the germline ends. The CDR3 is 15 residues long. CDR1 is LNHNV, CDR2 YYDKDF, per germline (reference sequence). The CDR3 is CATSREDRSNQPQHF. In DNA, the CDR3 is TGTGCCACCAGCAGGGAGGACAGAAGCAATCAGCCCCAGCATTTT.

This chain connects TRBV4-1 to TRBJ1-5, with D possibly being TRBD1 (6 bases). This CDR3 is built from 15 residues. Per the germline V gene, CDR1 is MGHRA and CDR2 is YSYEKL. Trimming pared 1 base from V and 5 bases from J, leaving 12 bases between. The CDR3 spells CASSQAQGQDQPQHF. In nucleotides, the CDR3 is TGCGCCAGCAGCCAAGCGCAGGGGCAGGATCAGCCCCAGCATTTT.

This clone was counted once. The V and J genes are TRBV29-1 and TRBJ1-2; D is ambiguous. The V end was cut by 3 bases, the J end by 6 bases, with 20 bases between. Germline V gives CDR1 SQVTM, CDR2 ANQGSEA. The CDR3 is made up of 15 amino acids. DNA of the CDR3: TGCAGCGTTGATGCCCTGGGCAGGCCAGGCGATGGCTACACCTTC. Translating gives CSVDALGRPGDGYTF. The whole variable domain, filled in from reference TRBV29-1 and TRBJ1-2, reads SAVISQKPSRDICQRGTSLTIQCQVDSQVTMMFWYRQQPGQSLTLIATANQGSEATYESGFVIDKFPISRPNLTFSTLTVSNMSPEDSSIYLCSVDALGRPGDGYTFGSGTRLTVV.

This clone was recorded a few times. As DNA, the CDR3 is TGCGCCAGCAGCTTTTACTGGGGAGGGAACACTGAAGCTTTCTTT. It codes for CASSFYWGGNTEAFF. V is TRBV5-1 and J is TRBJ1-1, with D unclear. CDR1 and CDR2 (germline): SGHRS, YFSETQ. Trimming took off 2 bases at V and 1 base at J, with 12 bases between the two ends. The CDR3 consists of 15 residues.

Only a few counts were recorded for this clone. This chain joins TRBV7-9 and TRBJ1-6; D unresolved. The CDR3 runs 15 residues. V was pared by 3 bases and J by 0 bases, with 6 bases between. Germline V lookup: CDR1 SEHNR, CDR2 FQNEAQ (reference sequence). CDR3 protein: CASSLSGSYNSPLHF. CDR3 DNA sequence: TGTGCCAGCAGCTTGTCCGGCTCCTATAATTCACCCCTCCACTTT.

This clone was seen only a few times. This rearrangement joins TRBV5-1 to TRBJ2-3; D is unclear. CDR3 size: 13 residues. With 0 bases removed from V and 2 bases from J, the gap between germline ends came to 4 bases. CDR1 is SGHRS and CDR2 is YFSETQ in the germline V gene. The DNA for the CDR3 is TGCGCCAGCAGCTTGGACAACACAGATACGCAGTATTTT. It encodes CASSLDNTDTQYF.